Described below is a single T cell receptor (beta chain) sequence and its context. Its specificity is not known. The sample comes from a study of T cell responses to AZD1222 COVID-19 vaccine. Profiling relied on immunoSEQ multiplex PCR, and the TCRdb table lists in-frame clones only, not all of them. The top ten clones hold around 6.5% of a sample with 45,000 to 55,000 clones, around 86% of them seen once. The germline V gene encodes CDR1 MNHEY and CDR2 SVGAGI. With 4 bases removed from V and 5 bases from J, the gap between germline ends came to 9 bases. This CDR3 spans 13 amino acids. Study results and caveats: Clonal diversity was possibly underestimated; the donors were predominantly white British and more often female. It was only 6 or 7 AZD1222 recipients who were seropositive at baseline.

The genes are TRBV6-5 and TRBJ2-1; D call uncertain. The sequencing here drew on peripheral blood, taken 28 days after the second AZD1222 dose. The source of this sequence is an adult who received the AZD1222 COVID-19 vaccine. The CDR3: CASSSVRDNEQFF. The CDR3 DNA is TGTGCCAGCAGTTCGGTTCGGGACAATGAGCAGTTCTTC.